A selection of T cell receptor beta chains follows, all from one sample in a study of spatial heterogeneity in lung cancer. TCRdb reprocessed the 5' RACE reads via MiXCR and lists one record per CDR3 protein. The sample comprises 25,000 to 35,000 distinct CDR3 sequences, roughly 10% of which are singletons, and about 30% rests with the top ten. The material was PBMCs, obtained at follow-up. These TCRs come from a female donor with early-stage non-small cell lung cancer. Each CDR3 is given with its conserved first and last residue.

CASSMAGGAEGYTF | TRBJ1-2 | TRBV19
CASSSGLDTGEQFF | TRBJ2-1 | TRBV5-1
CASSGDRGREFDEQYF | TRBJ2-7 | TRBV28
CASSLGSGTGGTEAFF | TRBJ1-1 | TRBV7-9
CASSLAGGNTIYF | TRBJ1-3 | TRBV7-9
CASSRDYGFGETQYF | TRBJ2-5 | TRBV7-8
CASSQDPGGKGLRHF | TRBJ1-5 | TRBV3-1
CASNTGANTEAFF | TRBJ1-1 | TRBV6-5
CASSRGTLSQYF | TRBJ2-3 | TRBV19
CSAPIYRGPGANVLTF | TRBJ2-6 | TRBV20-1
CASSYGTGAAGELFF | TRBJ2-2 | TRBV6-5
CSGLGTEAFF | TRBJ1-1 | TRBV29-1
CASSFGRAGTGELFF | TRBJ2-2 | TRBV7-2
CSVLTTEGYGYTF | TRBJ1-2 | TRBV29-1
CSASSPPAFF | TRBJ1-1 | TRBV20-1
CASSLETSNQPQHF | TRBJ1-5 | TRBV7-9
CASSLGGQGSDEQFF | TRBJ2-1 | TRBV7-2
CASSYRDSNQPQHF | TRBJ1-5 | TRBV28
CATSDSAEGAYEQYF | TRBJ2-7 | TRBV24-1
CASSQSTGVREETQYF | TRBJ2-5 | TRBV4-1
CASSRGEVAEAFF | TRBJ1-1 | TRBV28
CASSTDRSTDTQYF | TRBJ2-3 | TRBV7-8
CASSYSNRGLLNTEAFF | TRBJ1-1 | TRBV6-5
CASSRGTSGFYNEQFF | TRBJ2-1 | TRBV7-2